This entry is about one TCR beta chain. Its matching antigen is unknown. Data came from immunoSEQ multiplex PCR; TCRdb stores just in-frame clones and leaves some out. The table includes fewer than 100,000 clones, approximately 84% detected once. The germline V gene encodes CDR1 SGHTA and CDR2 FQGNSA. This CDR3 has 16 residues. The ends lost 5 bases at V and 7 bases at J; junction bases unmatched: 11. This sample was included in a study of T cell responses to AZD1222 COVID-19 vaccine. The study, taken as a whole, reports: Across the whole spike, CD4 TCRs peaked at regions 160-218 and 743-854.

The material sequenced was peripheral blood, taken 28 days after the second AZD1222 dose. The chain joins TRBV7-2 to TRBJ2-1, with TRBD1 matching over 10 bases. The receptor comes from an adult who received the AZD1222 COVID-19 vaccine. CDR3 bases: TGTGCCAGCAGCCTCCCGATGGGGACAGGGGTGAATGAGCAGTTCTTC. Protein product: CASSLPMGTGVNEQFF.